The 8 T cell receptor beta chains in this list originate from one sample, sequenced in a study of T cells in localized non-small cell lung cancer (dated by TCRdb to the early 2020s). Libraries were built with the immunoSEQ multiplex PCR assay. TCRdb re-hosts the immuneACCESS table, in-frame sequences only. Its copies lack some clones; in the studies checked, an unresolved V gene accounts for under half of them, and the cause for the rest is not known. This sample holds approximately 1,500 clones; about 29% were observed only once. The ten largest clonotypes hold 9% to 14% of the sample. The sample consisted of normal lung tissue next to the tumor, taken before any cancer treatment. These receptors were taken from a man aged 35-69 years with stage I lung adenocarcinoma.

This clone was counted between two and nine times. The chain links TRBV6-8 to TRBJ2-5; 9 bases line up with TRBD1. The CDR3 is 15 residues long. Per the germline V gene, CDR1 is MNHGY and CDR2 is SAAAGT. The V segment lost 5 bases and the J segment 1 base; nucleotides outside the gene matches: 5. CDR3 bases: TGTGCCAGCAGTCTAACGGACAGGGGCCAAGAGACCCAGTACTTC. This codes for CASSLTDRGQETQYF.

This clone is classed as large (0.1 to 1%). The CDR3 spells CASSGRDREGEQYF. The CDR3 DNA sequence: TGTGCCAGCAGCGGCCGGGACAGGGAAGGCGAGCAGTACTTC. V usage is TRBV9 and J usage is TRBJ2-7, with 9 bases aligning to TRBD1. J lost 6 bases, V lost 3 bases, and 7 bases had no gene match. CDR1 and CDR2 from the germline V gene are SGDLS and YYNGEE. This CDR3 has 14 residues.

This clone was seen only a few times. The chain links TRBV11-3 to TRBJ2-2; 7 bases align to TRBD2. Trimming removed 5 bases from V and 1 base from J; junction bases left unmatched: 4. This CDR3 is 15 amino acids long. CDR1 and CDR2 (germline): SGHNT, YENEEA. The CDR3 region is CASSGSGKNTGELFF. In nucleotides, the CDR3 is TGTGCCAGCAGCGGCAGCGGGAAGAACACCGGGGAGCTGTTTTTT.

The rearrangement joins TRBV29-1 to TRBJ2-5; D not resolved. The CDR3 totals 13 residues. V shed 2 bases and J shed 6 bases, with 13 bases lying between them. Germline V gene sequence: CDR1 SQVTM, CDR2 ANQGSEA. Written as DNA, the CDR3 is TGCAGCGTTGAATCCACAACCGGCCAGACCCAGTACTTC. Its translation: CSVESTTGQTQYF.

The chain couples TRBV19 to TRBJ1-2, with D maybe TRBD1 (5 bases). V gave up 2 bases and J gave up 4 bases, with 17 bases separating them. The CDR3 loop spans 16 amino acids. CDR1 is LNHDA and CDR2 is SQIVND in the germline V gene (reference sequence). The CDR3 DNA is TGTGCCAGTAGTATACAGCAGGGAGTGGAAAGCTATGGCTACACCTTC. Translated, it gives CASSIQQGVESYGYTF.

This clone was seen only a few times. This sequence joins TRBV9 and TRBJ1-1, with D unclear. Germline V gene sequence: CDR1 SGDLS, CDR2 YYNGEE. Trimming took off 0 bases at V and 1 base at J, with 7 bases between the two ends. This CDR3 comprises 14 residues. In nucleotides, the CDR3 is TGTGCCAGCAGCGTAGGTCCGACGAACACTGAAGCTTTCTTT. Amino acids: CASSVGPTNTEAFF.

The chain carries TRBV6-1 and TRBJ1-2; D gene uncertain. This CDR3 is built from 17 residues. V was shortened by 0 bases and J by 2 bases, with 16 bases between the two germline ends. The germline CDR1 and CDR2 sequences are MNHNS and SASEGT. CDR3 region: CASSEAYGTTRNYGYTF. The CDR3 DNA is TGTGCCAGCAGTGAAGCGTACGGAACTACCCGAAACTATGGCTACACCTTC.

This clone was seen just once. The chain carries TRBV30 and TRBJ2-5, with D perhaps TRBD2 (7 bases). V shed 4 bases and J shed 2 bases, with 14 bases lying between them. Germline assignment: CDR1 GTSNPN and CDR2 SVGIG (reference sequence). The length of the CDR3 is 14 residues. CDR3 in DNA: TGTGCCTGGAACCTTAGGGGGGGGCAAGAGACCCAGTACTTC. Amino acid sequence: CAWNLRGGQETQYF.